This TCR beta chain derives from a study of OX40 agonist ivuxolimab in advanced cancers. Study context: As their treatment, patients were administered ivuxolimab, an agonistic anti-OX40 (CD134) antibody. The mean age was approximately 56 years, ranging from about 20 to 90, with about 87% of participants male. The study, taken as a whole, reports: CD8+ T cells averaged more expanded clones than CD4+. Both CD4+ and CD8+ T cell populations in blood had undergone clonal expansion by week 6 at 0.1 to 3.0 mg/kg.

Germline-derived CDR1 and CDR2 are SEHNR and FQNEAQ (reference sequence). This CDR3 comprises 13 residues. Deletions cut 1 base from V and 10 bases from J, with 11 bases between. As regards this clone: Antigen: not known.

The table came from immunoSEQ multiplex PCR; TCRdb's copy has only in-frame clones and leaves some out. The sample shows about 23,000 clones, roughly 84% of them seen only once. The input for sequencing was CD4+ or CD8+ T cells sorted from blood, taken in a trial of the OX40 agonist ivuxolimab. The source of this sequence is an adult with an advanced solid tumor such as melanoma, head and neck, liver or kidney cancer. The chain employs TRBV7-9 and TRBJ2-1; D is uncertain. CDR3 region: CASSLGVEGEQFF. CDR3 in DNA: TGTGCCAGCAGCTTAGGGGTAGAAGGGGAGCAGTTCTTC. Based on the CDR3 plus reference TRBV7-9 and TRBJ2-1, the full variable domain is DTGVSQNPRHKITKRGQNVTFRCDPISEHNRLYWYRQTLGQGPEFLTYFQNEAQLEKSRLLSDRFSAERPKGSFSTLEIQRTEQGDSAMYLCASSLGVEGEQFFGPGTRLTVL.